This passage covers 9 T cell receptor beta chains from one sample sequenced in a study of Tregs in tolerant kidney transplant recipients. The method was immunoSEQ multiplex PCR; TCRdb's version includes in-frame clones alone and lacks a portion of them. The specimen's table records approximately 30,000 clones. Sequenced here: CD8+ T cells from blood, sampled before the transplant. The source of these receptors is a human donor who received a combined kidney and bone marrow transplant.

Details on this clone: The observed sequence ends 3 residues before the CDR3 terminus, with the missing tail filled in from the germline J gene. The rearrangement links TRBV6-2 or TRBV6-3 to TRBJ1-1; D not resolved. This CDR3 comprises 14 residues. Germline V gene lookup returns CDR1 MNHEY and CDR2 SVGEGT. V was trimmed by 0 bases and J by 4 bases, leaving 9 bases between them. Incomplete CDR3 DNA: TGTGCCAGCAGTTACTCGATTTATAGCACTGAA. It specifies CASSYSIYSTE. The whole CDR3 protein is CASSYSIYSTEAFF.

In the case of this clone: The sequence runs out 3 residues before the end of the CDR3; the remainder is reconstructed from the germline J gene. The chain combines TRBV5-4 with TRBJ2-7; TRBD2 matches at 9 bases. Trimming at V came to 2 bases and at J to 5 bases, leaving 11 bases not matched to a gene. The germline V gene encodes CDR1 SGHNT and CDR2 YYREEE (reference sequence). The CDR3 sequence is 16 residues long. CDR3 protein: CASSFGTGTSFNEQYF. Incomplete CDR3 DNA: TGTGCCAGCAGCTTCGGGACCGGGACTAGCTTCAACGAG.

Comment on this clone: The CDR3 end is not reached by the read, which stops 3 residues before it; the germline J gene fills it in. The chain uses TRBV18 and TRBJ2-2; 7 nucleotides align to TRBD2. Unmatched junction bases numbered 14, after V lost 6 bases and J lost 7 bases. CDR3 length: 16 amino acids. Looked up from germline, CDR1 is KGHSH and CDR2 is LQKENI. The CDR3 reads CASSTAASGILGELFF. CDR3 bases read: TGTGCCAGCTCTACCGCGGCCAGCGGGATTCTCGGGGAG.

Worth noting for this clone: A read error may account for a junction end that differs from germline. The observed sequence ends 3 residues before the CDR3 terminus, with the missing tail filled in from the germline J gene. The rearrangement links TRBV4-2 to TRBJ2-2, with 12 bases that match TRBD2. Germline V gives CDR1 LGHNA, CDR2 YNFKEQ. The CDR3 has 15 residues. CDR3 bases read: TGCGCCAGCAGCCAAGGACTAGCGGGGACCGGGGAG. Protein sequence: CASSQGLAGTGE. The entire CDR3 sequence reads CASSQGLAGTGELFF.

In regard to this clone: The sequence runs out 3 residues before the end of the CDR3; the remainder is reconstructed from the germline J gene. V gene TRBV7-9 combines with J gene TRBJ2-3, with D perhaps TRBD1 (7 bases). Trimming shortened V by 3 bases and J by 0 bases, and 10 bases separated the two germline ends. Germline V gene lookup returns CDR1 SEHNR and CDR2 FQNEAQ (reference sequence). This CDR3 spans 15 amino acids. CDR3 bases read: TGTGCCAGCAGCTTCGCAGGGGGGAGCACAGATACG. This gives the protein CASSFAGGSTDT. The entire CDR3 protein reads CASSFAGGSTDTQYF.

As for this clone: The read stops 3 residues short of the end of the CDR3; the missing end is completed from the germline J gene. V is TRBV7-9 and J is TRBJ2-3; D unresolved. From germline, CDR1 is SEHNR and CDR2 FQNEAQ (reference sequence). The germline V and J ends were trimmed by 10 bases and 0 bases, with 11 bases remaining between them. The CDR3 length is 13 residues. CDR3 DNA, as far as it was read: TGTGCCACCTCGACACCTAGCACAGATACG. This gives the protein CATSTPSTDT. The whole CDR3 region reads CATSTPSTDTQYF.

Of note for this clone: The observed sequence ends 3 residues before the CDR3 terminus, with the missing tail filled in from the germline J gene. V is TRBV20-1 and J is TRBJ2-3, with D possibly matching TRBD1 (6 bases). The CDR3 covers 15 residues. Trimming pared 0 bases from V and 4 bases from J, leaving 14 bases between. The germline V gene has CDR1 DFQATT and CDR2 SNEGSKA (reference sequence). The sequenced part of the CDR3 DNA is TGCAGTGCTAGAGAGAGGGGGTATGGAGCAGATACG. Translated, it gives CSARERGYGADT. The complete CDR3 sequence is CSARERGYGADTQYF.

CDR3 bases read: TGTGCCAGGCCCCGGGACTGCCTCTACGAG. Encoded protein: CARPRDCLYE. From start to end, the CDR3 is CARPRDCLYEQYF. The gene calls are TRBV5-4 and TRBJ2-7, with a tentative D call TRBD2 (6 bases). The missing CDR3 end, 3 residues past where the read stops, is filled in from the germline J gene. Germline lookup yields CDR1 SGHNT and CDR2 YYREEE (reference sequence). The CDR3 has 13 residues. The germline V and J ends were trimmed by 8 bases and 3 bases, with 15 bases remaining between them.

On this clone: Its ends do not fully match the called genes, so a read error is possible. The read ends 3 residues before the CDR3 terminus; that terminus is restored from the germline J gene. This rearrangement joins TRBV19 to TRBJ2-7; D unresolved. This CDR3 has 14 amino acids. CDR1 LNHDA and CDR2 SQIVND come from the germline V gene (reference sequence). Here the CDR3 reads CASNIGRSSYEQYF. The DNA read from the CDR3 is TGTGCCAGTAATATAGGGCGGTCTTCCTACGAG.